What follows are 23 T cell receptor beta chains derived from one specimen sequenced in a study of neurological immune-mediated disorders (dated by TCRdb to the late 2010s). Libraries were constructed by 5' RACE. Data came from an Illumina HiSeq 2500. TCRdb reprocessed the public reads (quality trimming at Q25 with fastp, clone calling with MiXCR) and kept in-frame beta chains. Rows with one shared CDR3 protein collapse into an entry with the most common genes and DNA. Present in this sample are roughly 70,000 distinct CDR3 sequences, 5.2% of which were seen just once. The ten biggest clones cover 2.8% of the sample. The source material was PBMCs. Source of these receptors: a woman aged 25-40 years with multiple sclerosis.

The chain links TRBV20-1 to TRBJ2-7; 8 bases line up with TRBD1. The germline V gene encodes CDR1 DFQATT and CDR2 SNEGSKA (reference sequence). After removal of 1 base from V and 0 bases from J, the junction contained 5 bases not matched to a gene. The CDR3 covers 15 residues. The CDR3 protein is CSARALDRDSYEQYF. The CDR3 nucleotides are TGCAGTGCTAGAGCCCTGGACAGGGACTCCTACGAGCAGTACTTC.

This clonotype was picked up many times. The J gene is TRBJ2-3, the V gene TRBV20-1; 10 bases map to TRBD2. Germline assignment: CDR1 DFQATT and CDR2 SNEGSKA (reference sequence). This CDR3 comprises 15 residues. V lost 0 bases to trimming and J lost 5 bases; unmatched junction nucleotides: 5. In nucleotides, the CDR3 is TGCAGTGCTAGAGATCAAGCGGGGGGGCAAGATACGCAGTATTTT. Its protein is CSARDQAGGQDTQYF.

Many counts were recorded for this clonotype. The rearrangement links TRBV20-1 to TRBJ2-7; D gene unclear. Germline lookup yields CDR1 DFQATT and CDR2 SNEGSKA (reference sequence). CDR3 size: 13 residues. V was pared by 4 bases and J by 3 bases, with 13 bases between. The chain's CDR3 is CSAKGYLNYEQYF. The CDR3, as DNA: TGCAGTGCTAAAGGATACCTTAACTACGAGCAGTACTTC.

This clonotype was counted ten times or more. The rearrangement links TRBV20-1 to TRBJ2-5, with TRBD1 identical over 9 bases. The J segment lost 13 bases and the V segment lost 6 bases, leaving 18 bases of the junction unmatched. This CDR3 has 14 amino acids. Germline V gene data show CDR1 as DFQATT and CDR2 as SNEGSKA (reference sequence). The CDR3 loop reads CSATGTGNTEIRYF. For the CDR3, the DNA is TGCAGTGCAACCGGGACAGGGAATACGGAGATTCGGTACTTC.

This clonotype was observed many times. The chain employs TRBV5-6 and TRBJ2-7; possible D gene TRBD1, 6 bases. The CDR3 contains 13 residues. Trimming removed 0 bases from V and 6 bases from J, with 10 bases in between. The germline CDR1 and CDR2 sequences are SGHDT and YYEEEE. The chain's CDR3 is CASSLGGLGEQYF. In DNA, the CDR3 is TGTGCCAGCAGCTTGGGGGGGCTAGGCGAGCAGTACTTC.

This clonotype came up many times. The chain is built from TRBV7-8 and TRBJ2-2; possibly TRBD1 for D (6 bases). V lost 6 bases and J 2 bases, leaving 16 bases between the germline ends. The CDR3 loop spans 16 amino acids. The germline CDR1 and CDR2 sequences are SGHVS and FQNEAQ. CDR3: CASRLSGAPNTGELFF. Here the CDR3 DNA reads TGTGCCAGCAGGTTATCAGGGGCCCCAAACACCGGGGAGCTGTTTTTT.

This clonotype was counted at least ten times. The chain is built from TRBV5-1 and TRBJ2-1; a possible D gene is TRBD1 (5 bases). Trimming pared 7 bases from V and 1 base from J, leaving 9 bases between. CDR3 length equals 13 residues. The germline V gene encodes CDR1 SGHRS and CDR2 YFSETQ. This CDR3 reads CASSGNSYNEQFF. CDR3 nucleotide sequence: TGCGCCAGCTCAGGGAATTCCTACAATGAGCAGTTCTTC.

The sample holds many counts of this clonotype. V is TRBV20-1 and J is TRBJ2-3; D remains ambiguous. This CDR3 is 14 amino acids long. V dropped 1 base and J dropped 1 base, with 9 bases sitting between them. The germline CDR1 and CDR2 sequences are DFQATT and SNEGSKA (reference sequence). In nucleotides, the CDR3 is TGCAGTGCTAGAGTTGAGACGGGCACAGATACGCAGTATTTT. As protein: CSARVETGTDTQYF.

This clonotype was found a few times. Being one base from a much bigger clone, this may be a read error. The V gene is TRBV4-2, the J gene TRBJ2-6; weak D call: TRBD2 (6 bases). The CDR3 is 17 amino acids. The germline CDR1 and CDR2 sequences are LGHNA and YNFKEQ. This CDR3 is CASSQDSGASGAKVLTF. CDR3 sequence (DNA): TGTGCCAGCAGCCAAGATTCGGGAGCCTCTGGGGCCAAAGTCCTGACTTTC.

This clonotype was seen more than once but under ten times. This chain links TRBV7-9 with TRBJ1-4; D is unclear. Deletions cut 5 bases from V and 5 bases from J, with 6 bases between. CDR3 length equals 12 residues. Per germline, CDR1 SEHNR and CDR2 FQNEAQ (reference sequence). CDR3 coding DNA: TGTGCCAGCAGCCTATTGAATGAAAAACTGTTTTTT. Encoded protein: CASSLLNEKLFF.

This clonotype appeared many times. This sequence joins TRBV6-5 and TRBJ2-7, with unresolved D. CDR1 is MNHEY and CDR2 is SVGAGI in the germline V gene. This CDR3 has 14 amino acids. The V end lost 8 bases, the J end lost 1 base, and 15 bases lay between the germline ends. The CDR3 region has the DNA TGTGCCAGCGCTTCGCGTTTAGCTTCCTACGAGCAGTACTTC. Its protein product is CASASRLASYEQYF.

With regard to this clonotype: Just one base apart from a much larger clone, this may be a read error. This rearrangement joins TRBV20-1 to TRBJ1-6; no clear D. Trimming pared 5 bases from V and 7 bases from J, leaving 15 bases between. CDR1 is DFQATT, CDR2 SNEGSKA, per germline (reference sequence). CDR3 length equals 14 residues. CDR3 in amino acids: CSAWLGKTNSPLHF. CDR3 DNA: TGCAGTGCTTGGCTTGGAAAGACAAATTCACCCCTCCACTTT.

This clonotype was recorded at least ten times. The chain carries TRBV12-3 or TRBV12-4 and TRBJ1-5; TRBD1 matches 7 bases. Losses at the gene ends were 6 bases for V and 2 bases for J; bases not matched to a gene: 4. The CDR3 spans 14 residues. In DNA form, the CDR3 reads TGTGCCAGCAGCCCCGGGACAGGCAATCAGCCCCAGCATTTT. Translation: CASSPGTGNQPQHF.

This clonotype was recorded many times. The V call is TRBV28, the J call TRBJ2-5; TRBD2 is a possible D gene (5 bases). Trimming pared 5 bases from V and 1 base from J, leaving 17 bases between. Germline V CDR1 and CDR2: MDHEN, SYDVKM. There are 16 residues in the CDR3. For the CDR3, the DNA is TGTGCCAGCAGTCCCAACACCCGGGGATTCCAAGAGACCCAGTACTTC. This translates into CASSPNTRGFQETQYF.

In its sample, this clonotype was seen many times. This rearrangement joins TRBV6-5 to TRBJ2-7, with D unresolved. V was pared by 6 bases and J by 3 bases, with 15 bases between. Germline V CDR1 and CDR2: MNHEY, SVGAGI. This CDR3 comprises 14 residues. Here the CDR3 reads CASRPTGPFYEQYF. DNA of the CDR3: TGTGCCAGCAGACCCACCGGGCCCTTCTACGAGCAGTACTTC.

This clonotype was found many times. Germline and junction disagree at one end, which may indicate a read error. The rearrangement links TRBV5-6 to TRBJ1-6; 8 bases are shared with TRBD1. This CDR3 contains 15 residues. The germline CDR1 and CDR2 sequences are SGHDT and YYEEEE. CDR3 sequence: CASSTRDRRNSPLNF. DNA of the CDR3: TGTGCCAGCAGCACCCGGGACAGGAGAAATTCACCCCTCAACTTT.

This rearrangement joins TRBV27 to TRBJ2-7, with D perhaps TRBD2 (5 bases). V gave up 4 bases and J gave up 1 base, with 20 bases separating them. The CDR3 sequence is 17 residues long. Germline CDR1 and CDR2: MNHEY and SMNVEV (reference sequence). CDR3: CASSSWAGSSGSYEQYF. The CDR3 region has the DNA TGTGCCAGCAGTTCATGGGCGGGCTCTTCTGGATCCTACGAGCAGTACTTC.

This rearrangement joins TRBV7-6 to TRBJ2-3, with 11 nucleotides matching TRBD2. Germline assignment: CDR1 SGHVS and CDR2 FNYEAQ. V lost 5 bases, J lost 3 bases, and 7 bases stayed unmatched. The CDR3 extends over 16 amino acids. CDR3 in DNA: TGTGCCAGCAGCCCTTCCCTAGCGGGGGGAACAGATACGCAGTATTTT. As protein: CASSPSLAGGTDTQYF.

This clonotype was observed at least ten times. This chain joins TRBV15 and TRBJ1-4; D may be TRBD1 (6 bases). The ends were cut back, 2 bases at V and 3 bases at J, with 10 bases in the middle. The CDR3 covers 15 residues. Germline values: CDR1 LNHNV, CDR2 YYDKDF (reference sequence). CDR3 nucleotides: TGTGCCACCAGCAGATTACAGGGTCCTAATGAAAAACTGTTTTTT. Translated: CATSRLQGPNEKLFF.

This clonotype was counted a few times. The rearrangement joins TRBV28 to TRBJ1-4; D gene uncertain. The DNA end is a closer match to TRBJ2-2, so the J assignment may be wrong. There are 12 residues in the CDR3. CDR1 is MDHEN, CDR2 SYDVKM, per germline. In DNA, the CDR3 is TGTGCCAGCAGTTCTCTCCCCTCGGAGCTGTTTTTT. Its protein product is CASSSLPSELFF.

Many counts were recorded for this clonotype. A junction end diverges from the germline sequence, so it may reflect a read error. The chain combines TRBV20-1 with TRBJ1-6; 8 bases fit TRBD1. Per the germline V gene, CDR1 is DFQATT and CDR2 is SNEGSKA (reference sequence). The CDR3 consists of 14 residues. Here the CDR3 reads CSARAGTGGSPLNF. The CDR3 region has the DNA TGCAGTGCTAGAGCGGGGACAGGAGGTTCACCCCTCAACTTT.

This chain uses TRBV7-9 with TRBJ1-3; TRBD1 agrees at 10 bases. CDR1 is SEHNR, CDR2 FQNEAQ, per germline (reference sequence). The ends lost 8 bases at V and 2 bases at J; junction bases unmatched: 6. This CDR3 comprises 15 residues. The chain's CDR3 is CASSRGQGPGNTIYF. In nucleotides, the CDR3 is TGTGCCAGCTCCAGGGGACAGGGGCCTGGAAACACCATATATTTT.

The sample holds a few counts of this clonotype. An end of the junction differs from the germline gene, which may be a read error. The rearrangement uses TRBV5-5 and TRBJ1-6, with D unresolved. Germline V CDR1 and CDR2: SGHKS, YYEKEE (reference sequence). CDR3 length: 16 residues. CDR3 in DNA: TGTGCCAGCAGCTTATGGGGTGGCACTAATAATTCACCCCTCAACTTT. Translating it yields CASSLWGGTNNSPLNF.